Shown below are 13 T cell receptor beta chains from a single sample sequenced in a study of T cell responses to AZD1222 COVID-19 vaccine. Generated by immunoSEQ multiplex PCR, the TCRdb table keeps only in-frame clones and is missing some. This table has approximately 100,000 clones, roughly nine tenths appearing once. The sequenced sample was peripheral blood, obtained on day 0 of AZD1222 vaccination. The receptors originated from an adult in good health.

Written as DNA, the CDR3 is TGTGCCACCCGATGGGAGGGCGGGTATGGCTACACCTTC. Translated, it gives CATRWEGGYGYTF. This sequence joins TRBV7-9 and TRBJ1-2; D is unclear. Germline CDR1 and CDR2: SEHNR and FQNEAQ (reference sequence). This CDR3 contains 13 residues. V was pared by 10 bases and J by 5 bases, with 17 bases between.

The V gene is TRBV10-3, the J gene TRBJ2-3, with TRBD2 identical over 9 bases. V dropped 6 bases and J dropped 2; count of bases not matched to a gene: 9. Germline assignment: CDR1 ENHRY and CDR2 SYGVKD. The CDR3 totals 16 residues. The DNA of the CDR3 is TGTGCCATCAGGGGTAGCGGGGGACCTGACACAGATACGCAGTATTTT. It encodes CAIRGSGGPDTDTQYF.

The rearrangement links TRBV10-2 to TRBJ1-2; maybe TRBD1 (6 bases). Germline V gene data show CDR1 as WSHSY and CDR2 as SAAADI. The CDR3 covers 11 residues. V lost 10 bases, J lost 7 bases, and 13 bases lay in between. Here the CDR3 DNA reads TGCGCCACCCACAGGGAAGGTGGCTACACCTTC. It codes for CATHREGGYTF.

The J gene is TRBJ2-1, the V gene TRBV6-4; D perhaps matches TRBD2 (6 bases). V lost 3 bases, J lost 0 bases, and 9 bases lay in between. The CDR3 contains 15 residues. The germline V gene encodes CDR1 MRHNA and CDR2 SNTAGT. The CDR3, as DNA: TGTGCCAGCAGTGAAACCGGGAGCTCCTACAATGAGCAGTTCTTC. Amino acid sequence: CASSETGSSYNEQFF.

This chain links TRBV9 with TRBJ2-5, with D perhaps matching TRBD2 (5 bases). This CDR3 region has 15 residues. V lost 0 bases and J 2 bases, leaving 11 bases between the germline ends. Germline-derived CDR1 and CDR2 are SGDLS and YYNGEE. CDR3 sequence reads: CASSVAGLTQETQYF. Written as DNA, the CDR3 is TGTGCCAGCAGCGTAGCGGGATTAACTCAAGAGACCCAGTACTTC. The entire variable domain, with the rest obtained from reference TRBV9 and TRBJ2-5, is as follows: DSGVTQTPKHLITATGQRVTLRCSPRSGDLSVYWYQQSLDQGLQFLIQYYNGEERAKGNILERFSAQQFPDLHSELNLSSLELGDSALYFCASSVAGLTQETQYFGPGTRLLVL.

The rearrangement links TRBV7-9 to TRBJ1-1, with D hard to call. Germline-derived CDR1 and CDR2 are SEHNR and FQNEAQ (reference sequence). V was trimmed by 1 base and J by 11 bases, leaving 17 bases between them. The CDR3 is 14 residues long. The CDR3 sequence is CASSLVLWQSAAFF. The CDR3 DNA reads TGTGCCAGCAGCTTAGTGTTGTGGCAGTCGGCGGCTTTCTTT.

The chain is built from TRBV5-5 and TRBJ1-2; tentatively, D is TRBD1 (5 bases). Looked up from germline, CDR1 is SGHKS and CDR2 is YYEKEE (reference sequence). The CDR3 has 14 residues. V was cut by 2 bases and J by 6 bases, with 14 bases left in between. The CDR3 here is CASSFLSGGDGYTF. CDR3 DNA sequence: TGTGCCAGCAGCTTTCTCTCGGGGGGAGATGGCTACACCTTC.

The rearrangement links TRBV7-9 to TRBJ1-5; D is uncertain. CDR3 length: 12 amino acids. The germline CDR1 and CDR2 sequences are SEHNR and FQNEAQ (reference sequence). V lost 5 bases, J lost 4 bases, and 6 bases lay in between. The CDR3 protein is CASSLFNQPQHF. CDR3 nucleotide sequence: TGTGCCAGCAGCCTTTTTAATCAGCCCCAGCATTTT.

The chain joins TRBV28 to TRBJ2-1, with 10 bases matching TRBD2. V gave up 4 bases and J gave up 6 bases; unmatched junction bases: 6. CDR1 is MDHEN, CDR2 SYDVKM, per germline. The CDR3 runs to 15 residues. In nucleotides, the CDR3 is TGTGCCAGCAGTTCCGCTACTAGCGGGGTCAATGAGCAGTTCTTC. Its protein product is CASSSATSGVNEQFF.

The chain is built from TRBV5-1 and TRBJ1-4; D is unresolved. The CDR3 runs 14 residues. With 0 bases removed from V and 2 bases from J, the gap between germline ends came to 5 bases. The germline V gene encodes CDR1 SGHRS and CDR2 YFSETQ. The CDR3 is CASSLGRTNEKLFF. The CDR3 region has the DNA TGCGCCAGCAGCTTGGGCAGGACTAATGAAAAACTGTTTTTT.

The chain is built from TRBV11-2 and TRBJ2-2; D is unresolved. This CDR3 has 15 amino acids. Germline CDR1 reads SGHAT; CDR2 reads FQNNGV. Trimming left V 5 bases short and J 0 bases short, with 10 bases between. For the CDR3, the DNA is TGTGCCAGCAGCCAACCGGGCGCGAACACCGGGGAGCTGTTTTTT. Amino acids: CASSQPGANTGELFF.

The chain carries TRBV2 and TRBJ2-7; 8 bases map to TRBD1. The ends lost 6 bases at V and 7 bases at J; junction bases unmatched: 8. Looked up from germline, CDR1 is SNHLY and CDR2 is FYNNEI. The length of the CDR3 is 13 residues. CDR3 coding DNA: TGTGCCAGCAGGGCAGGGGGCGGAGGGGAGCAGTACTTC. Residues: CASRAGGGGEQYF.

The chain joins TRBV4-3 to TRBJ2-7; no clear D. This CDR3 has 15 residues. V lost 0 bases and J 6 bases, leaving 15 bases between the germline ends. Germline V lookup: CDR1 LGHNA, CDR2 YSLEER. Here the CDR3 reads CASSQDSGPRGEQYF. The DNA of the CDR3 is TGCGCCAGCAGCCAAGATTCCGGGCCGCGTGGCGAGCAGTACTTC.